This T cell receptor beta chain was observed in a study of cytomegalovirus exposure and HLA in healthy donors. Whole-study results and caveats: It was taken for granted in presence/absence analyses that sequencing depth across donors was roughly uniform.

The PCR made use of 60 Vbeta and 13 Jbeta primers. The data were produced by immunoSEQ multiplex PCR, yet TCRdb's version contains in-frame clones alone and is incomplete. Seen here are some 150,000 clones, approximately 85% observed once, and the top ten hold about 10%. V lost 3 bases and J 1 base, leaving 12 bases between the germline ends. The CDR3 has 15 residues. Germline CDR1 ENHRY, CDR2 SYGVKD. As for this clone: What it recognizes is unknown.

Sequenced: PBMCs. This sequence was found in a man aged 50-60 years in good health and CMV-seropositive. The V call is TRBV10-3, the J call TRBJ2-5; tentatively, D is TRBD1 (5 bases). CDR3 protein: CAISESQGPQETQYF. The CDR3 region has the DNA TGTGCCATCAGTGAATCCCAGGGCCCCCAAGAGACCCAGTACTTC.